Below are 20 T cell receptor beta chains sequenced from a single sample in a study of blood T cell repertoires in COVID-19. Sequenced by immunoSEQ multiplex PCR; TCRdb stores in-frame clones only, minus some. This sample yields around 110,000 clones, of which about nine tenths are seen a single time; 1.5% to 2% belongs to the top ten. The sample comprised peripheral blood. These receptors all stem from a human donor with active COVID-19. The donor label of this sample is uncertain.

This chain joins TRBV27 and TRBJ2-7; D call uncertain. Germline loops: CDR1 MNHEY, CDR2 SMNVEV (reference sequence). Trimming pared 0 bases from V and 2 bases from J, leaving 11 bases between. The CDR3 is 15 amino acids. CDR3: CASSLSAQAAYEQYF. CDR3 nucleotide sequence: TGTGCCAGCAGTTTATCCGCCCAGGCAGCCTACGAGCAGTACTTC.

The rearrangement joins TRBV18 to TRBJ2-5; tentatively, D is TRBD1 (6 bases). The germline gives CDR1 KGHSH, CDR2 LQKENI. The CDR3 length is 15 residues. The germline V and J ends were trimmed by 6 bases and 2 bases, with 16 bases remaining between them. As DNA, the CDR3 is TGTGCCAGCTCCCGAACGGACAGAGTTCAAGAGACCCAGTACTTC. It is translated as CASSRTDRVQETQYF.

The chain carries TRBV20-1 and TRBJ2-7; D is unclear. The germline V gene has CDR1 DFQATT and CDR2 SNEGSKA (reference sequence). The CDR3 sequence is 11 residues long. V was cut by 3 bases and J by 5 bases, with 8 bases left in between. This CDR3 reads CSASPSNEQYF. The CDR3 region has the DNA TGCAGTGCTAGTCCCAGTAACGAGCAGTACTTC.

The chain employs TRBV19 and TRBJ1-1; D not certain. Germline V gene lookup returns CDR1 LNHDA and CDR2 SQIVND (reference sequence). V was shortened by 1 base and J by 0 bases, with 6 bases between the two germline ends. The CDR3 totals 14 residues. The CDR3 DNA reads as TGTGCCAGTAGTATAGTGGCAATGAACACTGAAGCTTTCTTT. This sequence encodes CASSIVAMNTEAFF.

The rearrangement links TRBV6-5 to TRBJ1-5, with 9 bases aligning to TRBD1. Germline V gives CDR1 MNHEY, CDR2 SVGAGI. The length of the CDR3 is 15 residues. Trimming took 6 bases from V and 1 from J; bases not matched to a gene: 4. CDR3 coding DNA: TGTGCCAGCAGCCGAGGACAGGGGAGCAATCAGCCCCAGCATTTT. Its translation: CASSRGQGSNQPQHF.

This chain joins TRBV19 and TRBJ1-5; 7 bases align to TRBD1. Per germline, CDR1 LNHDA and CDR2 SQIVND (reference sequence). The V and J ends lost 4 bases and 1 base, in that order; junction bases with no gene match: 4. The CDR3 is made up of 15 amino acids. The CDR3 loop is CASSTQGRSNQPQHF. The CDR3 DNA reads TGTGCCAGTAGTACACAGGGGAGGAGCAATCAGCCCCAGCATTTT.

This chain uses TRBV12-5 with TRBJ2-5; maybe TRBD1 (6 bases). This CDR3 spans 16 amino acids. CDR1 and CDR2 from the germline V gene are LGHNT and FRNRAP. Trimming stripped 3 bases from V and 2 bases from J, with 16 bases between. The CDR3 nucleotides are TGTGCTAGTGGTTTAAGGACCCAGGGGCCGCAAGAGACCCAGTACTTC. It is translated as CASGLRTQGPQETQYF.

The rearrangement links TRBV6-5 to TRBJ2-3; TRBD2 agrees at 11 bases. Germline CDR1 MNHEY, CDR2 SVGAGI. Trimming cost V 6 bases and J 4 bases; bases outside gene matches: 3. This CDR3 is 14 amino acids long. Here the CDR3 DNA reads TGTGCCAGCAGGACTAGCGGGGTCTCAGATACGCAGTATTTT. It translates to CASRTSGVSDTQYF.

This chain joins TRBV15 and TRBJ1-1; 9 bases map to TRBD1. Trimming took 1 base from V and 2 from J; bases not matched to a gene: 8. Germline V gene lookup returns CDR1 LNHNV and CDR2 YYDKDF (reference sequence). The CDR3 has 17 amino acids. CDR3: CATSRVWGQGLNTEAFF. The CDR3, as DNA: TGTGCCACCAGCAGAGTTTGGGGACAGGGCTTAAACACTGAAGCTTTCTTT.

The table lists this clone with a count of one. V usage is TRBV3-1 (or the pseudogene TRBV3-2) and J usage is TRBJ2-1, with 15 bases that match TRBD2. With V trimmed by 7 bases and J by 6 bases, 19 bases remained unmatched. Germline CDR1 and CDR2: LGHDT and YNNKEL (reference sequence). This CDR3 contains 20 residues. CDR3 coding DNA: TGTGCCAGCATCGGGACTAGCGGGGGGCCCTTAACAGGCCGGGGCAATGAGCAGTTCTTC. It yields the protein CASIGTSGGPLTGRGNEQFF.

The rearrangement joins TRBV7-2 to TRBJ1-2; 9 nucleotides agree with TRBD1. V trimming: 6 bases; J trimming: 7 bases; junction bases outside the gene matches: 12. The CDR3 is 15 amino acids. The germline V gene encodes CDR1 SGHTA and CDR2 FQGNSA. CDR3 amino acids: CASRPITGGVSGYTF. Here the CDR3 DNA reads TGTGCCAGCAGACCCATTACAGGGGGCGTTAGTGGCTACACCTTC.

Only one count was recorded for this clone. V gene TRBV5-1 combines with J gene TRBJ2-5, with TRBD1 matching over 7 bases. The CDR3 totals 14 residues. The trim removed 0 bases at V and 5 bases at J, leaving 4 bases unmatched. CDR1 and CDR2 (germline): SGHRS, YFSETQ. The CDR3 bases are TGCGCCAGCAGCTTGGACGGCAGGGGGGAGACCCAGTACTTC. Residues: CASSLDGRGETQYF.

V is TRBV11-2 and J is TRBJ2-1, with 11 nucleotides matching TRBD2. This CDR3 contains 15 residues. CDR1 SGHAT and CDR2 FQNNGV come from the germline V gene. The V segment lost 5 bases and the J segment 8 bases; nucleotides outside the gene matches: 8. CDR3 amino acids: CASSPTSGGFYEQFF. DNA of the CDR3: TGTGCCAGCAGCCCAACTAGCGGGGGTTTCTATGAGCAGTTCTTC.

V gene TRBV6-5 combines with J gene TRBJ2-7, with 9 bases lining up with TRBD1. Unmatched junction bases numbered 3, after V lost 4 bases and J lost 2 bases. CDR1 is MNHEY and CDR2 is SVGAGI in the germline V gene. This CDR3 is built from 14 residues. CDR3 region: CASSSQGATYEQYF. For the CDR3, the DNA is TGTGCCAGCAGTTCACAGGGGGCGACCTACGAGCAGTACTTC.

The CDR3: CASSLDRLNTEAFF. CDR3 DNA: TGTGCCAGCTCATTGGACAGATTGAACACTGAAGCTTTCTTT. The V call is TRBV18, the J call TRBJ1-1; maybe TRBD1 (6 bases). The germline V gene has CDR1 KGHSH and CDR2 LQKENI. CDR3 length equals 14 residues. Between the trimmed V and J ends, which lost 5 bases and 0 bases, there was a span of 10 bases.

This rearrangement joins TRBV7-2 to TRBJ1-2, with TRBD1 matching over 8 bases. The CDR3 contains 14 residues. Germline loops: CDR1 SGHTA, CDR2 FQGNSA. Trimming cost V 4 bases and J 4 bases; bases outside gene matches: 5. The DNA of the CDR3 is TGTGCCAGCAGCTATGGACAGGGCGGCTATGGCTACACCTTC. This sequence encodes CASSYGQGGYGYTF. The variable domain in full, with the rest retrieved from reference TRBV7-2 and TRBJ1-2, is GAGVSQSPSNKVTEKGKDVELRCDPISGHTALYWYRQSLGQGLEFLIYFQGNSAPDKSGLPSDRFSAERTGGSVSTLTIQRTQQEDSAVYLCASSYGQGGYGYTFGSGTRLTVV.

V and J are TRBV7-2 and TRBJ1-5, with D tentatively TRBD1 (6 bases). CDR1 is SGHTA, CDR2 FQGNSA, per germline. The CDR3 length is 14 residues. Trimming left V 4 bases short and J 3 bases short, with 10 bases between. In nucleotides, the CDR3 is TGTGCCAGCAGCTCCTACAGGGACAATCAGCCCCAGCATTTT. Translated: CASSSYRDNQPQHF.

The chain joins TRBV18 to TRBJ1-1, with D possibly TRBD1 on 6 matching bases. The germline gives CDR1 KGHSH, CDR2 LQKENI. CDR3 length: 14 residues. V was cut by 4 bases and J by 0 bases, with 9 bases left in between. The CDR3 DNA reads TGTGCCAGCTCACAGCAGGGGATGAACACTGAAGCTTTCTTT. This gives the protein CASSQQGMNTEAFF.

V usage is TRBV6-2 or TRBV6-3 and J usage is TRBJ1-1; D is uncertain. This CDR3 contains 16 residues. Trimming shortened V by 5 bases and J by 0 bases, and 16 bases separated the two germline ends. Germline lookup yields CDR1 MNHEY and CDR2 SVGEGT. CDR3 DNA sequence: TGTGCCAGCAGTCGGCCTTCGAGGGCCTTGAACACTGAAGCTTTCTTT. Its translation is CASSRPSRALNTEAFF.

The chain joins TRBV5-5 to TRBJ2-7; the match to TRBD2 covers 12 bases. The V gene end was trimmed by 3 bases and the J gene end by 3 bases; junction bases not matched to a gene: 10. The CDR3 runs to 17 residues. Germline CDR1 SGHKS, CDR2 YYEKEE (reference sequence). The CDR3 loop is CASSYDPLAGGRYEQYF. In DNA form, the CDR3 reads TGTGCCAGCAGCTACGATCCTCTAGCGGGGGGGCGCTACGAGCAGTACTTC.